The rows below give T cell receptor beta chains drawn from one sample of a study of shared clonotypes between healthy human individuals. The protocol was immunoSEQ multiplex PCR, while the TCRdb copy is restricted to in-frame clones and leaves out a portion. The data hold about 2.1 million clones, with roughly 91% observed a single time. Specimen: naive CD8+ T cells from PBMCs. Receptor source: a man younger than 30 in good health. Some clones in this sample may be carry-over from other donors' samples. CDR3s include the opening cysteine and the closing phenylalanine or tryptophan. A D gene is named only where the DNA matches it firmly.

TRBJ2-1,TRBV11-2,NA,CASGPRLAYNEQFF,TGTGCCAGCGGTCCCCGACTAGCCTACAATGAGCAGTTCTTC
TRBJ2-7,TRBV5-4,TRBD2,CASSMWTSGNSYEQYF,TGTGCCAGCAGCATGTGGACTAGCGGGAACTCCTACGAGCAGTACTTC
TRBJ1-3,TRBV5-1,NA,CASSTGPRSGNTIYF,TGCGCCAGCAGCACAGGCCCGCGGTCTGGAAACACCATATATTTT
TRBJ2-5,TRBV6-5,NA,CASSYRGETQYF,TGTGCCAGCAGTTACCGGGGGGAGACCCAGTACTTC
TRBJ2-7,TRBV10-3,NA,CAIHGNTAQEQYF,TGTGCCATCCACGGTAATACGGCCCAAGAGCAGTACTTC
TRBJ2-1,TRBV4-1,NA,CASSQPSREQFF,TGCGCCAGCAGCCAACCGAGCAGGGAGCAGTTCTTC
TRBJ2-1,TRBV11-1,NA,CASTPKREPSSYNEQFF,TGTGCCAGCACTCCAAAACGAGAGCCCAGCTCCTACAATGAGCAGTTCTTC
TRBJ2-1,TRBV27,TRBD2,CASSHLGLWEGYNEQFF,TGTGCCAGCAGTCACTTGGGTCTGTGGGAGGGCTACAATGAGCAGTTCTTC
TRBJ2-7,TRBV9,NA,CASSVRDEGPYEQYF,TGTGCCAGCAGCGTCCGAGACGAGGGGCCCTACGAGCAGTACTTC
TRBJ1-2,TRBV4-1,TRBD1,CASSRIFAGRGLDYGYTF,TGCGCCAGCAGCCGCATCTTTGCGGGGAGGGGGCTCGACTATGGCTACACCTTC
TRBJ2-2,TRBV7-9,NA,CASSLFLAGANTGELFF,TGTGCCAGCAGCTTATTCCTGGCGGGCGCGAACACCGGGGAGCTGTTTTTT
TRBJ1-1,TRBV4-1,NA,CASSSPLPLAGNTEAFF,TGCGCCAGCAGCTCTCCCCTCCCCCTAGCGGGGAACACTGAAGCTTTCTTT
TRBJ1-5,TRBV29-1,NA,CSVVGLRGRGQPQHF,TGCAGCGTTGTCGGTCTCAGGGGTCGGGGTCAGCCCCAGCATTTT
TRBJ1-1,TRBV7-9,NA,CASSQPLGTEAFF,TGTGCCAGCAGCCAACCCCTGGGGACTGAAGCTTTCTTT
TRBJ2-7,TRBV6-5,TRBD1,CASSSPGQGVYEQYF,TGTGCCAGCAGTTCCCCGGGACAGGGTGTCTACGAGCAGTACTTC
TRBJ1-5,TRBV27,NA,CASSLWVGSQPQHF,TGTGCCAGCAGTTTATGGGTGGGAAGTCAGCCCCAGCATTTT
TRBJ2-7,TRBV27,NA,CASTYGPLYEQYF,TGTGCCAGCACCTACGGACCTCTCTACGAGCAGTACTTC
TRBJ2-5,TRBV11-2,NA,CASSLGGEDGWETQYF,TGTGCCAGCAGCCTCGGAGGGGAGGACGGGTGGGAGACCCAGTACTTC
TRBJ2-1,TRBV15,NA,CATSPSPSWNEQFF,TGTGCCACCAGCCCCTCACCCTCGTGGAATGAGCAGTTCTTC
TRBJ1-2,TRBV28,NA,CASSPFNYGYTF,TGTGCCAGCAGTCCTTTTAACTATGGCTACACCTTC
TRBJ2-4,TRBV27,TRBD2,CASSGLAGRDIQYF,TGTGCCAGCAGTGGACTAGCGGGAAGGGACATTCAGTACTTC
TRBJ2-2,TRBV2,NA,CASREKGITGELFF,TGTGCCAGCAGGGAGAAAGGGATCACCGGGGAGCTGTTTTTT
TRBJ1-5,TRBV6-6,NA,CASSSRGVDQPQHF,TGTGCCAGCAGTTCCCGGGGAGTGGATCAGCCCCAGCATTTT
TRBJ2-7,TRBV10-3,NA,CAISEGPYEQYF,TGTGCCATCAGTGAGGGACCCTACGAGCAGTACTTC
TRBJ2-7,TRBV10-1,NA,CASSDSGAENEQYF,TGCGCCAGCAGTGACTCGGGGGCAGAAAACGAGCAGTACTTC